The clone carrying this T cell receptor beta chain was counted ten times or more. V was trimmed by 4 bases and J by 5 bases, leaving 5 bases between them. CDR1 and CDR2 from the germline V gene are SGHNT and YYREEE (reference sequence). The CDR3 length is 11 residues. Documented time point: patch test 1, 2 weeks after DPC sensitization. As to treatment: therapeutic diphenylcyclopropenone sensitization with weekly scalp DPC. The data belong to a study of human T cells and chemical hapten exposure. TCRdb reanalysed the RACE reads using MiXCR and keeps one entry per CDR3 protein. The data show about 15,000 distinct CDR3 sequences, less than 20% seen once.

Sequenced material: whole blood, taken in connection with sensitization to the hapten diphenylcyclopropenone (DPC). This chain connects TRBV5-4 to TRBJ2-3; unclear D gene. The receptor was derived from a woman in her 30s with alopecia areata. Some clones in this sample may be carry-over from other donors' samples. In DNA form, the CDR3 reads TGTGCCAGCAGCGGGATAGATACGCAGTATTTT. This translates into CASSGIDTQYF. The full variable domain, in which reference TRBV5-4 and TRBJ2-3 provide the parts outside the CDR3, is ETGVTQSPTHLIKTRGQQVTLRCSSQSGHNTVSWYQQALGQGPQFIFQYYREEENGRGNFPPRFSGLQFPNYSSELNVNALELDDSALYLCASSGIDTQYFGPGTRLTVL.